This TCR beta chain was identified during a study of blood T cell repertoires in COVID-19. Overall study context: Some COVID-19 samples were acute and others convalescent; all came from the United States, Italy and Spain. The analysed material was cDNA or gDNA that came from T cells, B-cell-depleted T cells, or PBMCs.

The length of the CDR3 is 13 residues. Germline CDR1 reads SGHRS; CDR2 reads YFSETQ. V shed 0 bases, J shed 7 bases, and the junction held 2 bases outside the gene matches. In Seattle, patients joined the study during active infection and were tracked longitudinally. In the original processing: Reference gene primer amplification in the assay estimated nucleated cell counts. Some clones are missing from TCRdb's copy, which holds only in-frame ones; the method was immunoSEQ multiplex PCR. V, J and clone size are those of that table, while D and trimming were read from the DNA. The data contain approximately 280,000 clones, more than 80% of them singletons.

This sequence originates from a woman in her 30s with COVID-19, enrolled during active disease. V usage is TRBV5-1 and J usage is TRBJ2-3; 7 positions match TRBD1. The sample taken for sequencing was peripheral blood. The chain's CDR3 is CASSLVDRYTQYF. As DNA, the CDR3 is TGCGCCAGCAGCTTGGTGGACAGGTATACGCAGTATTTT.